This T cell receptor beta chain was identified in a study of cytomegalovirus exposure and HLA in healthy donors. PCR amplification relied on 60 Vbeta primers (plus 13 Jbeta primers). Generated by immunoSEQ multiplex PCR, the TCRdb table keeps only in-frame clones and is missing some. In the table there are about 100,000 clones, roughly 75% of which are singletons. Overall study findings and caveats: As immune exposure information, only CMV serostatus was available. Later work associated roughly 15,000 TCR beta sequences with HLA alleles at 0.05 false discovery rate.

As concerns this clone: Its target is not known.

The source of this sequence is a woman aged 55-69 years in good health and CMV-seronegative. The sample was PBMCs.

CDR3 nucleotide sequence: TGTGCCAGCAGAAAACAGGGGCACCCGAGCACAGATACGCAGTATTTT. Encoded protein: CASRKQGHPSTDTQYF. The V gene is TRBV7-2, the J gene TRBJ2-3, with TRBD1 matching over 7 bases. V shed 6 bases and J 0 bases; nucleotides not matched to a gene: 9. CDR3 length: 16 residues. The germline CDR1 and CDR2 sequences are SGHTA and FQGNSA.